The 27 T cell receptor beta chains below come from one sample, sequenced in a study of technical replicates of blood from several donors. Only in-frame clones appear in the TCRdb table, and some are missing; sequencing was by immunoSEQ multiplex PCR. The table has 45,000 to 65,000 clones, 90% to 95% seen once; the top ten hold just over 3%. The sample was PBMCs. These receptors originate from a human donor in good health. Some clones in this sample may be carry-over from other donors' samples.

The chain uses TRBV7-2 and TRBJ2-6, with TRBD1 as a possible D gene (6 bases). Deletions cut 2 bases from V and 4 bases from J, with 12 bases between. This CDR3 has 16 residues. In germline, CDR1 is SGHTA, CDR2 FQGNSA. The CDR3 DNA reads TGTGCCAGCAGCTTAAGTGCAGGGGCCGGGGCCAACGTCCTGACTTTC. Translated, it gives CASSLSAGAGANVLTF. The full variable domain, completed using reference TRBV7-2 and TRBJ2-6, is GAGVSQSPSNKVTEKGKDVELRCDPISGHTALYWYRQSLGQGLEFLIYFQGNSAPDKSGLPSDRFSAERTGGSVSTLTIQRTQQEDSAVYLCASSLSAGAGANVLTFGAGSRLTVL.

The J gene is TRBJ2-4, the V gene TRBV4-2; 9 nucleotides align to TRBD1. The junction had 6 bases not matched to a gene; V was cut back by 4 bases and J by 5 bases. Germline CDR1 is LGHNA and CDR2 is YNFKEQ. CDR3 length equals 15 residues. The CDR3 DNA reads TGTGCCAGCAGCCCGACAGGGGGTGTCCAAAACATTCAGTACTTC. Translated: CASSPTGGVQNIQYF.

The V call is TRBV6-9, the J call TRBJ2-7; a possible D gene is TRBD2 (6 bases). CDR3 size: 11 residues. V was shortened by 8 bases and J by 3 bases, with 8 bases between the two germline ends. CDR1 MNHGY and CDR2 SVAAGI come from the germline V gene. CDR3 region: CASLGGYEQYF. The CDR3 DNA reads TGTGCCAGCTTGGGGGGCTACGAGCAGTACTTC.

The rearrangement uses TRBV25-1 and TRBJ2-3; a weak D match, TRBD2 (6 bases). The ends were cut back, 1 base at V and 6 bases at J, with 11 bases in the middle. In germline, CDR1 is MGHDK, CDR2 SYGVNS. This CDR3 region has 14 residues. This chain's CDR3 is CASSEWGGVDTQYF. The CDR3 nucleotides read TGTGCCAGCAGTGAATGGGGAGGAGTGGATACGCAGTATTTT. Complete variable domain (other parts from reference TRBV25-1 and TRBJ2-3): EADIYQTPRYLVIGTGKKITLECSQTMGHDKMYWYQQDPGMELHLIHYSYGVNSTEKGDLSSESTVSRIRTEHFPLTLESARPSHTSQYLCASSEWGGVDTQYFGPGTRLTVL.

The V and J genes are TRBV7-2 and TRBJ1-6; 9 bases map to TRBD1. V shed 3 bases, J shed 11 bases, and the junction held 11 bases outside the gene matches. CDR3 size: 16 residues. Per germline, CDR1 SGHTA and CDR2 FQGNSA. Here the CDR3 reads CASSLSNRGLWTPLHF. CDR3 sequence (DNA): TGTGCCAGCAGCTTGTCAAACAGGGGGCTTTGGACACCCCTCCACTTT.

The chain combines TRBV7-3 with TRBJ2-3, with D tentatively TRBD2 (7 bases). Germline assignment: CDR1 SGHTA and CDR2 FQGTGA. The germline V and J ends were trimmed by 1 base and 4 bases, with 12 bases remaining between them. This CDR3 comprises 15 residues. CDR3 bases: TGTGCCAGCAGCTTAAGGATCGGGGGGCCAGATACGCAGTATTTT. It encodes CASSLRIGGPDTQYF.

This clone was found a few times. A junction boundary mismatches the germline segment, possibly from a read error. The rearrangement joins TRBV7-2 to TRBJ2-3; no clear D. CDR3 length: 11 residues. The germline V gene encodes CDR1 SGHTA and CDR2 FQGNSA. CDR3 loop: CASTPFAAVHF. CDR3 DNA sequence: TGTGCCAGCACGCCGTTTGCTGCGGTTCATTTT.

The rearrangement joins TRBV4-3 to TRBJ1-3; a weak D match, TRBD1 (6 bases). The germline V and J ends were trimmed by 4 bases and 0 bases, with 10 bases remaining between them. The germline CDR1 and CDR2 sequences are LGHNA and YSLEER. This CDR3 spans 15 amino acids. CDR3 sequence reads: CASSPGAASGNTIYF. CDR3 sequence (DNA): TGCGCCAGCAGCCCAGGGGCGGCCTCTGGAAACACCATATATTTT.

This rearrangement joins TRBV2 to TRBJ2-7; possibly TRBD2 for D (8 bases). The germline V gene has CDR1 SNHLY and CDR2 FYNNEI. The CDR3 is made up of 14 amino acids. Trimming cost V 6 bases and J 6 bases, with 18 bases left between them. In DNA, the CDR3 is TGTGCCAGCAGCACGGGGGGGACAGTCCCCGAGCAGTACTTC. This gives the protein CASSTGGTVPEQYF.

The chain has TRBV28 and TRBJ1-5, with D unresolved. V was shortened by 3 bases and J by 8 bases, with 8 bases between the two germline ends. The CDR3 is 12 amino acids. CDR1 MDHEN and CDR2 SYDVKM come from the germline V gene. The CDR3 spells CASSLSLEPQHF. The CDR3, as DNA: TGTGCCAGCAGTTTGAGTTTAGAGCCCCAGCATTTT.

CDR3 sequence reads: CAWSGGQGDEKLFF. CDR3 sequence (DNA): TGTGCCTGGAGTGGGGGACAGGGGGACGAAAAACTGTTTTTT. V gene TRBV30 combines with J gene TRBJ1-4; 11 nucleotides match TRBD1. Germline V CDR1 and CDR2: GTSNPN, SVGIG (reference sequence). The trim removed 1 base at V and 8 bases at J, leaving 3 bases unmatched. This CDR3 is 14 amino acids long.

This chain uses TRBV6-5 with TRBJ2-7, with TRBD2 identical over 7 bases. The trim removed 2 bases at V and 1 base at J, leaving 8 bases unmatched. The CDR3 contains 16 residues. Looked up from germline, CDR1 is MNHEY and CDR2 is SVGAGI. The CDR3 reads CASSYPTGGASYEQYF. The CDR3 region has the DNA TGTGCCAGCAGTTACCCGACGGGAGGTGCGTCCTACGAGCAGTACTTC.

The rearrangement joins TRBV6-5 to TRBJ1-1; maybe TRBD1 (6 bases). Germline V gene lookup returns CDR1 MNHEY and CDR2 SVGAGI. Trimming removed 5 bases from V and 0 bases from J, with 10 bases in between. This CDR3 has 14 residues. The CDR3 reads CASSADSMNTEAFF. The CDR3 coding sequence is TGTGCCAGCAGTGCGGACAGTATGAACACTGAAGCTTTCTTT.

The rearrangement joins TRBV4-3 to TRBJ1-2; the match to TRBD1 covers 7 bases. The junction had 12 bases not matched to a gene; V was cut back by 0 bases and J by 8 bases. The CDR3 runs to 16 residues. Germline CDR1 LGHNA, CDR2 YSLEER. The CDR3 protein is CASSQEFVGQVRGYTF. The DNA for the CDR3 is TGCGCCAGCAGCCAAGAATTTGTCGGACAGGTTAGGGGCTACACCTTC.

V usage is TRBV5-1 and J usage is TRBJ2-7; tentative D call: TRBD1 (6 bases). V shed 2 bases and J shed 3 bases, with 12 bases lying between them. Germline-derived CDR1 and CDR2 are SGHRS and YFSETQ. The CDR3 is 14 amino acids. CDR3 region: CASSFGAGVYEQYF. CDR3 coding DNA: TGCGCCAGCAGCTTCGGCGCAGGGGTCTACGAGCAGTACTTC. The whole variable domain, remainder taken from reference TRBV5-1 and TRBJ2-7, is KAGVTQTPRYLIKTRGQQVTLSCSPISGHRSVSWYQQTPGQGLQFLFEYFSETQRNKGNFPGRFSGRQFSNSRSEMNVSTLELGDSALYLCASSFGAGVYEQYFGPGTRLTVT.

V gene TRBV5-4 combines with J gene TRBJ2-2; possible D gene TRBD1, 6 bases. The germline gives CDR1 SGHNT, CDR2 YYREEE (reference sequence). The CDR3 totals 14 residues. V lost 4 bases, J lost 6 bases, and 13 bases lay in between. CDR3 in amino acids: CASSHKGESGELFF. CDR3 nucleotides: TGTGCCAGCAGCCACAAGGGGGAATCCGGGGAGCTGTTTTTT. The full variable domain, in which reference TRBV5-4 and TRBJ2-2 provide the parts outside the CDR3, is ETGVTQSPTHLIKTRGQQVTLRCSSQSGHNTVSWYQQALGQGPQFIFQYYREEENGRGNFPPRFSGLQFPNYSSELNVNALELDDSALYLCASSHKGESGELFFGEGSRLTVL.

The chain carries TRBV11-1 and TRBJ2-3; TRBD1 might be the D (5 bases). There are 16 residues in the CDR3. Trimming removed 4 bases at V and 4 bases at J, with 18 bases between. The germline V gene has CDR1 SGHAT and CDR2 FQDESV (reference sequence). CDR3 loop: CASSSFGQGRADTQYF. CDR3 nucleotide sequence: TGTGCCAGCAGCTCCTTTGGGCAGGGTCGGGCAGATACGCAGTATTTT.

The CDR3 DNA follows: TGTGCCAGCAGCTTAGTCGGGGGGGAAGGTGAGCAGTTCTTC. Its translation: CASSLVGGEGEQFF. J is TRBJ2-1 and V is TRBV11-2, with 8 bases lining up with TRBD2. The CDR3 length is 14 residues. V lost 1 base to trimming and J lost 9 bases; unmatched junction nucleotides: 5. CDR1 is SGHAT and CDR2 is FQNNGV in the germline V gene.

The chain combines TRBV4-2 with TRBJ1-6; D not resolved. The CDR3 has 17 residues. The ends were cut back, 1 base at V and 3 bases at J, with 13 bases in the middle. Germline V lookup: CDR1 LGHNA, CDR2 YNFKEQ. The CDR3 sequence is CASSQAENRNYNSPLHF. The CDR3 DNA sequence: TGTGCCAGCAGCCAAGCGGAGAACCGGAACTATAATTCACCCCTCCACTTT.

The rearrangement links TRBV7-2 to TRBJ2-3, with D possibly being TRBD1 (6 bases). This CDR3 has 12 amino acids. V lost 3 bases and J lost 6, with 7 bases in between. Germline V lookup: CDR1 SGHTA, CDR2 FQGNSA. Here the CDR3 reads CASSFRGDTQYF. CDR3 in DNA: TGTGCCAGCAGCTTTAGGGGGGATACGCAGTATTTT. Based on the CDR3 plus reference TRBV7-2 and TRBJ2-3, the full variable domain is GAGVSQSPSNKVTEKGKDVELRCDPISGHTALYWYRQSLGQGLEFLIYFQGNSAPDKSGLPSDRFSAERTGGSVSTLTIQRTQQEDSAVYLCASSFRGDTQYFGPGTRLTVL.

This rearrangement joins TRBV9 to TRBJ1-5, with a weak D call TRBD1 (5 bases). This CDR3 has 13 amino acids. Trimming took 3 bases from V and 4 from J, leaving 8 bases between them. The germline V gene has CDR1 SGDLS and CDR2 YYNGEE. The CDR3 nucleotides read TGTGCCAGCAGCGCCTCAGGGAATCAGCCCCAGCATTTT. Amino acid sequence: CASSASGNQPQHF.

The J gene is TRBJ2-5, the V gene TRBV7-9; D remains unclear. Germline assignment: CDR1 SEHNR and CDR2 FQNEAQ (reference sequence). V was cut by 7 bases and J by 2 bases, with 5 bases left in between. The CDR3 has 11 amino acids. The chain's CDR3 is CASTRQETQYF. DNA for the CDR3: TGTGCCAGCACTAGGCAAGAGACCCAGTACTTC.

The chain joins TRBV2 to TRBJ2-4; TRBD2 aligns across 9 bases. CDR1 is SNHLY, CDR2 FYNNEI, per germline. This CDR3 is 15 amino acids long. The V gene end was trimmed by 4 bases and the J gene end by 8 bases; junction bases not matched to a gene: 9. The CDR3 DNA follows: TGTGCCAGCAGTGGACTAGCGGAGGTTGGGGACATTCAGTACTTC. Amino acids: CASSGLAEVGDIQYF.

The chain is built from TRBV5-1 and TRBJ2-7, with D possibly being TRBD1 (6 bases). Germline V gene lookup returns CDR1 SGHRS and CDR2 YFSETQ. CDR3 length: 12 residues. The V end lost 7 bases, the J end lost 4 bases, and 12 bases lay between the germline ends. The CDR3 nucleotides are TGCGCCAGCGCAGGGGATTTGTACGAGCAGTACTTC. It encodes CASAGDLYEQYF.

This chain connects TRBV7-2 to TRBJ1-4; TRBD1 agrees at 10 bases. This CDR3 contains 16 residues. Germline V gene data show CDR1 as SGHTA and CDR2 as FQGNSA. V lost 2 bases and J lost 4; bases outside the gene matches: 4. The CDR3 bases are TGTGCCAGCAGCTTAATGGGGACAGGGGTTAATGAAAAACTGTTTTTT. It codes for CASSLMGTGVNEKLFF.

This chain uses TRBV28 with TRBJ1-1; tentative D call: TRBD1 (6 bases). Trimming removed 7 bases at V and 1 base at J, with 16 bases between. The V gene's germline CDR1 is MDHEN and CDR2 SYDVKM. This CDR3 has 15 amino acids. CDR3 coding DNA: TGTGCCAGCAACCTACCTCTGGGACAGAACACTGAAGCTTTCTTT. Protein sequence: CASNLPLGQNTEAFF.

The chain recombines TRBV7-2 with TRBJ1-5, with TRBD1 matching over 12 bases. The CDR3 is made up of 16 amino acids. The trim removed 2 bases at V and 6 bases at J, leaving 5 bases unmatched. The germline gives CDR1 SGHTA, CDR2 FQGNSA. The CDR3 sequence is CASSLSGTGGFQPQHF. CDR3 DNA: TGTGCCAGCAGCTTATCCGGGACAGGGGGCTTTCAGCCCCAGCATTTT.